Listed below are T cell receptor beta chains from one sample, sequenced in a study of cytomegalovirus exposure and HLA in healthy donors. Some clones are missing from TCRdb's copy, which holds only in-frame ones; the method was immunoSEQ multiplex PCR. The sample yields around 130,000 clones, nearly 85% seen once. What was sequenced was PBMCs. Receptor source: a boy under 18 in good health and CMV-seronegative. CDR3s include the opening cysteine and the closing phenylalanine or tryptophan.

CDR3,J,length,V
CASSIQASGSSYNEQFF,TRBJ2-1,17,TRBV19
CAWSGGWQEAFF,TRBJ1-1,12,TRBV30
CAAQGAGGYEQYF,TRBJ2-7,13,TRBV2
CASSASSGSPYEQYF,TRBJ2-7,15,TRBV7-6
CASRLSEDGYTF,TRBJ1-2,12,TRBV5-1
CAWSVRGTIYF,TRBJ1-3,11,TRBV30
CASSIGTGIRGYTF,TRBJ1-2,14,TRBV7-9
CASSEGGVEKLFF,TRBJ1-4,13,TRBV2
CASSYAGTDNEKLFF,TRBJ1-4,15,TRBV6-6
CASSLDPSSYEQYF,TRBJ2-7,14,TRBV27